This entry is about one T cell receptor (beta chain). The sample belongs to a study of blood T cell repertoires in COVID-19. About the study: COVID-19 samples from acute and convalescent phases originated in the United States, Italy and Spain. T cells, B-cell-depleted T cells, or PBMCs provided the cDNA or gDNA that served as material.

How the authors handled the data: Using reference gene primer amplification, nucleated cell counts were estimated. Sequencing was performed with immunoSEQ multiplex PCR; in TCRdb, only in-frame clones are kept and a portion is missing. V and J calls and clone size are those listed in that table; D and trimming were worked out from the DNA. Of 410,000 or so clones in the sample, 86% are singletons; the top ten hold more than 1.4%. The TCR sequence derives from a woman in her twenties or thirties with active or convalescent COVID-19. Material for sequencing was peripheral blood.

CDR3 region: CASSTEDRRNTEAFF. In nucleotides, the CDR3 is TGTGCCAGCAGCACAGAGGACAGGAGGAACACTGAAGCTTTCTTT. The chain links TRBV7-9 to TRBJ1-1, with 7 nucleotides matching TRBD1. Losses at the gene ends were 5 bases for V and 1 base for J; bases not matched to a gene: 7. This CDR3 comprises 15 residues. CDR1 is SEHNR and CDR2 is FQNEAQ in the germline V gene (reference sequence).